This record concerns one T cell receptor beta chain sequence. Its specificity is unknown. These data come from a study of a mutant IDH1 vaccine in newly diagnosed glioma. Trimming took 7 bases from V and 4 from J, leaving 18 bases between them. The CDR3 is made up of 14 amino acids. Germline values: CDR1 SQVTM, CDR2 ANQGSEA. Profiling relied on immunoSEQ multiplex PCR, and the TCRdb table lists in-frame clones only, not all of them. The table has 55,000 to 65,000 clones, approximately 80% seen once. The time point here: week 11, during vaccination. Topical imiquimod was applied with each vaccine dose, which held 300 ug of mutant IDH1 20-mer peptide.

The receptor's source is a man under 40 with glioma. The specimen was PBMCs, collected from a glioma patient whose treatment included an IDH1 peptide vaccine. The chain links TRBV29-1 to TRBJ2-3; D might be TRBD1 or TRBD2, each matching 5 bases. DNA of the CDR3: TGCAGCGCCGCCAGGGTATCGAGGGCAGATACGCAGTATTTT. Translated, it gives CSAARVSRADTQYF.